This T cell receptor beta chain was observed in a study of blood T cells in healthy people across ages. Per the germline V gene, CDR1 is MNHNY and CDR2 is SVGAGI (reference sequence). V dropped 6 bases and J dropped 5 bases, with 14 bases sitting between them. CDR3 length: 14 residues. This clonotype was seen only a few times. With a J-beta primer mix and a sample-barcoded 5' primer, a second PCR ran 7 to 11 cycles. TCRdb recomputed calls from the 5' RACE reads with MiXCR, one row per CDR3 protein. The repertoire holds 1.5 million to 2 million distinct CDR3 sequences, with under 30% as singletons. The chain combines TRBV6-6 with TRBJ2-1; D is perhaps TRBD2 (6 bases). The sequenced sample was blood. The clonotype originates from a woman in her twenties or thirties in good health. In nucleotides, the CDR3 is TGTGCCAGCAGCTCCCTTAGCGGAGACAATGAGCAGTTCTTC. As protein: CASSSLSGDNEQFF.